This entry lists 2 T cell receptor beta chains sequenced from one sample in a study of shared clonotypes between healthy human individuals. The data were produced by immunoSEQ multiplex PCR, yet TCRdb's version contains in-frame clones alone and is incomplete. Here the sample spans about 500,000 clones, 70% to 80% being singletons. Material for sequencing was PBMCs. These TCRs come from a woman between 40 and 50 years old in good health. Some clones in this sample may be carry-over from other donors' samples.

J is TRBJ2-7 and V is TRBV19; the D gene is possibly TRBD2 (6 bases). V gave up 3 bases and J gave up 7 bases, with 13 bases separating them. Germline-derived CDR1 and CDR2 are LNHDA and SQIVND (reference sequence). The CDR3 spans 13 residues. CDR3 coding DNA: TGTGCCAGTAGTATGTTGGAGGGGAATGAGCAGTACTTC. Translated: CASSMLEGNEQYF.

The chain joins TRBV30 to TRBJ2-2; 7 bases agree with TRBD1. V lost 1 base, J lost 7 bases, and 3 bases stayed unmatched. This CDR3 region has 13 residues. In germline, CDR1 is GTSNPN, CDR2 SVGIG (reference sequence). The CDR3 DNA reads TGTGCCTGGAGTGCCAGGGGGATCGGGGAGCTGTTTTTT. Its translation is CAWSARGIGELFF. Full variable domain (missing parts from reference TRBV30 and TRBJ2-2): SQTIHQWPATLVQPVGSPLSLECTVEGTSNPNLYWYRQAAGRGLQLLFYSVGIGQISSEVPQNLSASRPQDRQFILSSKKLLLSDSGFYLCAWSARGIGELFFGEGSRLTVL.